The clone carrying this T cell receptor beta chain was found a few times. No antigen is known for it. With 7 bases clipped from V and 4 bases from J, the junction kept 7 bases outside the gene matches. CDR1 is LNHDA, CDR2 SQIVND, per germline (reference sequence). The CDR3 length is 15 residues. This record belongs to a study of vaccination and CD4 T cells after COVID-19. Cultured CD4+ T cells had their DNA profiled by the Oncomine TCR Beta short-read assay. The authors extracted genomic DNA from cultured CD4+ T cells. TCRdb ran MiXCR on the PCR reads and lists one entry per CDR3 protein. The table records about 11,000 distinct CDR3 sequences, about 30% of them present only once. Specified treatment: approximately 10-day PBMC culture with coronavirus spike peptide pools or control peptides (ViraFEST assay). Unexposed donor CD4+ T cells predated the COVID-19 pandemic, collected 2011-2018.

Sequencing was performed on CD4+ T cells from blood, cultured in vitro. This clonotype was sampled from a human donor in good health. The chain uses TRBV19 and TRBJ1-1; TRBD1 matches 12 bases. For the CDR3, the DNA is TGTGCCAGTAAATTAGGGACAGGGGGCCGCACTGAAGCTTTCTTT. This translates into CASKLGTGGRTEAFF.